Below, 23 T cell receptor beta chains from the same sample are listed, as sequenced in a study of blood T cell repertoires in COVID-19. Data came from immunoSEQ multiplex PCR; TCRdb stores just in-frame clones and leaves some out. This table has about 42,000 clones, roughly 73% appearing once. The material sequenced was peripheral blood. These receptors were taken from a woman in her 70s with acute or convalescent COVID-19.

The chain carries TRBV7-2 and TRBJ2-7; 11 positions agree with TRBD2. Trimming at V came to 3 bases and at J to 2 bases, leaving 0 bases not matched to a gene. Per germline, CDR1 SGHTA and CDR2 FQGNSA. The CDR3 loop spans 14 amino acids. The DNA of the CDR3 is TGTGCCAGCAGCTTTAGCGGGGGGGCCTACGAGCAGTACTTC. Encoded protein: CASSFSGGAYEQYF.

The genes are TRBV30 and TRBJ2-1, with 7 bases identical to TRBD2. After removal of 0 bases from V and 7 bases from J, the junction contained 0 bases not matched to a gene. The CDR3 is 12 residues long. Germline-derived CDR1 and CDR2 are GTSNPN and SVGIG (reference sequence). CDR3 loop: CAWSVGRNEQFF. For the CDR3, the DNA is TGTGCCTGGAGTGTCGGGAGGAATGAGCAGTTCTTC. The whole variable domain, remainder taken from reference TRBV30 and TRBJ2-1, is SQTIHQWPATLVQPVGSPLSLECTVEGTSNPNLYWYRQAAGRGLQLLFYSVGIGQISSEVPQNLSASRPQDRQFILSSKKLLLSDSGFYLCAWSVGRNEQFFGPGTRLTVL.

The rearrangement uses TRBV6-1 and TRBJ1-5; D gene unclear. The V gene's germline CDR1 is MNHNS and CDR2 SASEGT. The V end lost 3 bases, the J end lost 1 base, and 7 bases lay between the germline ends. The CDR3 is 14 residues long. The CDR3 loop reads CASSEGPSNQPQHF. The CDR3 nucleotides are TGTGCCAGCAGTGAGGGCCCAAGCAATCAGCCCCAGCATTTT.

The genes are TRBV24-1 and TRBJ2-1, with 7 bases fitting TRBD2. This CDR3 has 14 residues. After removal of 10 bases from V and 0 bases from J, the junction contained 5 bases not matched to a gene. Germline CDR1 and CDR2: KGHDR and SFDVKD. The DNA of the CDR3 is TGTGCCACAAGCGGGGCAACCTCCTACAATGAGCAGTTCTTC. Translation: CATSGATSYNEQFF.

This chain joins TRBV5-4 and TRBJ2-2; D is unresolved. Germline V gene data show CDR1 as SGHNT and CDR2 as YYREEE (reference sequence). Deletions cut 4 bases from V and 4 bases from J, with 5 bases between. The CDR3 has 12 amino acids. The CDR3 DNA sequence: TGTGCCAGCAGCCGGTCCACCGGGGAGCTGTTTTTT. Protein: CASSRSTGELFF.

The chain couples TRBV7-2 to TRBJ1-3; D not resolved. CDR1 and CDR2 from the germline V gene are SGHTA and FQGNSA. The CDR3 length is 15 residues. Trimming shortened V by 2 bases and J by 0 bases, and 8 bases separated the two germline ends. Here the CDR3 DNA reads TGTGCCAGCAGCTTACTAGGTCTCTCTGGAAACACCATATATTTT. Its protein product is CASSLLGLSGNTIYF.

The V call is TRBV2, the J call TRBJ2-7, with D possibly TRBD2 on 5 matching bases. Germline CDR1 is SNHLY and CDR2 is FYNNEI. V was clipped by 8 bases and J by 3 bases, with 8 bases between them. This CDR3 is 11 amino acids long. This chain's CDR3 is CASGLFYEQYF. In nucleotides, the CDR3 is TGTGCCAGCGGACTGTTCTACGAGCAGTACTTC.

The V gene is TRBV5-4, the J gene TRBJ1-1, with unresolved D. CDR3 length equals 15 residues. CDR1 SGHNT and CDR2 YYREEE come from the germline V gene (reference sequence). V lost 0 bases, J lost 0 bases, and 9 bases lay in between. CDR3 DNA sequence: TGTGCCAGCAGCTTGGAGCCAGGCATGAACACTGAAGCTTTCTTT. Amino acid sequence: CASSLEPGMNTEAFF.

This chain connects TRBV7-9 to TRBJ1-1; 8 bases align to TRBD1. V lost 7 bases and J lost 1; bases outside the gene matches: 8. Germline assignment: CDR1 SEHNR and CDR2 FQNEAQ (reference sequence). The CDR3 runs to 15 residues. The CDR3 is CASTDRGSGNTEAFF. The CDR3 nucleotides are TGTGCCAGCACAGACAGGGGATCCGGGAACACTGAAGCTTTCTTT.

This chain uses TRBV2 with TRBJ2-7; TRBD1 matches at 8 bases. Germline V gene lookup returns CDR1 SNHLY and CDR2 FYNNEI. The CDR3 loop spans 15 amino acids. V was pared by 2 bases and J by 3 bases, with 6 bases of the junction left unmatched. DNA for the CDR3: TGTGCCAGCAGTGAAAGGACAGGGTTCAACTACGAGCAGTACTTC. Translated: CASSERTGFNYEQYF.

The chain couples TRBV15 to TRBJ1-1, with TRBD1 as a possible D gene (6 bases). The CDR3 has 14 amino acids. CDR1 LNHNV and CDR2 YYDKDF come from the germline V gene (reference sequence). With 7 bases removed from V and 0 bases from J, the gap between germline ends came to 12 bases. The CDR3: CATNEGQVNTEAFF. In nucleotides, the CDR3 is TGTGCCACCAACGAGGGACAAGTGAACACTGAAGCTTTCTTT. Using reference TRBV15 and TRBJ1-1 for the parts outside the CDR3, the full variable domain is DAMVIQNPRYQVTQFGKPVTLSCSQTLNHNVMYWYQQKSSQAPKLLFHYYDKDFNNEADTPDNFQSRRPNTSFCFLDIRSPGLGDTAMYLCATNEGQVNTEAFFGQGTRLTVV.

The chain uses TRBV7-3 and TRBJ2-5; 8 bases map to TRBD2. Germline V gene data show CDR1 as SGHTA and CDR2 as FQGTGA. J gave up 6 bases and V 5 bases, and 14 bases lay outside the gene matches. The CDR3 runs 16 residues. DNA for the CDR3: TGTGCCAGCAGCCCCGGGGGGGCAGGCGGCCCAAAGACCCAGTACTTC. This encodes CASSPGGAGGPKTQYF.

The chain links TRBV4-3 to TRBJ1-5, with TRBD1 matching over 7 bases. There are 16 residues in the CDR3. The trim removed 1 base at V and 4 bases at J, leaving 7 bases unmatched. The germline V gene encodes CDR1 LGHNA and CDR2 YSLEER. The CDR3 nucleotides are TGCGCCAGCAGCCAAGGACGGGACAGAGTTAATCAGCCCCAGCATTTT. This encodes CASSQGRDRVNQPQHF.

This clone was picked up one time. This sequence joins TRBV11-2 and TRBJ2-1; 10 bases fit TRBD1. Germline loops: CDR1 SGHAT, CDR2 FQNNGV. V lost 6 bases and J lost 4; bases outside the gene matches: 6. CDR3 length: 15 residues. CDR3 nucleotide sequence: TGTGCCAGCAGGCCCGGGACAGGGGTTTACAATGAGCAGTTCTTC. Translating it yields CASRPGTGVYNEQFF.

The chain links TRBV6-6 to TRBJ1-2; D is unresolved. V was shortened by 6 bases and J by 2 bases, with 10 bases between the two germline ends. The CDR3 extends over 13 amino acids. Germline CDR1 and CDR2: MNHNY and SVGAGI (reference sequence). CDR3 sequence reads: CASSGFSNYGYTF. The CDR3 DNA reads TGTGCCAGCAGCGGCTTTAGCAACTATGGCTACACCTTC.

The CDR3: CASSPAAGTGGNTIYF. The CDR3 nucleotides are TGTGCCAGCAGCCCAGCCGCCGGGACAGGTGGAAACACCATATATTTT. The V call is TRBV7-2, the J call TRBJ1-3, with 8 nucleotides matching TRBD1. Trimming removed 5 bases from V and 3 bases from J; junction bases left unmatched: 9. Germline V gives CDR1 SGHTA, CDR2 FQGNSA. The length of the CDR3 is 16 residues.

The CDR3 nucleotides are TGTGCCAGCAGAGGACAAATCAATCAGCCCCAGCATTTT. Protein sequence: CASRGQINQPQHF. This chain joins TRBV5-6 and TRBJ1-5; a possible D gene is TRBD1 (5 bases). The CDR3 contains 13 residues. Looked up from germline, CDR1 is SGHDT and CDR2 is YYEEEE. V dropped 5 bases and J dropped 3 bases, with 9 bases sitting between them.

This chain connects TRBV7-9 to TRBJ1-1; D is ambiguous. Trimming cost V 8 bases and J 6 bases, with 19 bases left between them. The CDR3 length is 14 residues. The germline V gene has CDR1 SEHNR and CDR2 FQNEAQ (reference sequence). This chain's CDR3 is CASGPFGEVAEAFF. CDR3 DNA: TGTGCCAGCGGGCCTTTCGGGGAGGTCGCTGAAGCTTTCTTT.

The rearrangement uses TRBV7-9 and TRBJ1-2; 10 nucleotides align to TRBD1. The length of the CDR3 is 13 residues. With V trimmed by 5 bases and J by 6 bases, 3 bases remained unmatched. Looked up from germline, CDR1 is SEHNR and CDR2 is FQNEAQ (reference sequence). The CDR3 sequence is CASSRDRGHGYTF. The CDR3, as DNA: TGTGCCAGCAGCCGGGACAGGGGACATGGCTACACCTTC.

Here the CDR3 DNA reads TGTGCCAGCAGCTTAGGTACTCACAGGAGCTACAATGAGCAGTTCTTC. It encodes CASSLGTHRSYNEQFF. The chain links TRBV7-9 to TRBJ2-1; perhaps TRBD1 as D (5 bases). V was shortened by 1 base and J by 3 bases, with 13 bases between the two germline ends. From germline, CDR1 is SEHNR and CDR2 FQNEAQ (reference sequence). The CDR3 sequence is 16 residues long.

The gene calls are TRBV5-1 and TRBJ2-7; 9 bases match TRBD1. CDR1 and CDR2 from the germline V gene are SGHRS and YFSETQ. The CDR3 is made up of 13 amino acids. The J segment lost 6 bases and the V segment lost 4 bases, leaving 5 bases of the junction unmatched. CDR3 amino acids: CASSRDRVREQYF. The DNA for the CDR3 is TGCGCCAGCAGCAGGGACAGGGTACGCGAGCAGTACTTC.

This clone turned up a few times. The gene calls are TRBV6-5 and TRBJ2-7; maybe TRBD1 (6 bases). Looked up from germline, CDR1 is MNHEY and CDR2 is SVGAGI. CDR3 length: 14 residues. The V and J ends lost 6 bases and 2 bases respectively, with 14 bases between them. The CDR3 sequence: CASSYLGHTYEQYF. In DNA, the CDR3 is TGTGCCAGCAGCTACCTGGGACACACCTACGAGCAGTACTTC.

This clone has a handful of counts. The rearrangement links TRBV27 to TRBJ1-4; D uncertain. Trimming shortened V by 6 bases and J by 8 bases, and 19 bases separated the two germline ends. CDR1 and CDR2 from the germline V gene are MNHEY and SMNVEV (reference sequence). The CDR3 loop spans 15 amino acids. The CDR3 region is CASRLRDFGREKLFF. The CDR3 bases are TGTGCCAGCAGGCTACGGGATTTCGGGCGGGAAAAACTGTTTTTT.